The rows below give T cell receptor beta chains drawn from one sample of a study of blood T cells in healthy people across ages. One entry per CDR3 protein results from TCRdb running MiXCR on the 5' RACE reads. The sample yields fewer than 2,000,000 distinct CDR3 sequences, roughly 32% seen once. The sample taken for sequencing was blood. The receptors were gathered from a woman aged 25 to 45 in good health. Each CDR3 is given with its conserved first and last residue. A D gene is named only where the DNA matches it firmly. Size is omitted from some rows. Given values are once, few, many or a class for expanded clones.

>.|few|15|TRBV11-1|TRBJ2-1
CASSLTGSELNEQFF
TGTGCCAGCAGCTTAACAGGGTCAGAACTCAATGAGCAGTTCTTC
>TRBD2|.|16|TRBV5-1|TRBJ2-1
CASSFTPGLAENEQFF
TGCGCCAGCAGCTTTACGCCGGGACTAGCTGAAAATGAGCAGTTCTTC
>.|.|14|TRBV15|TRBJ1-3
CATSTPEMGNTIYF
TGCGCCACCAGTACTCCCGAAATGGGAAACACCATATATTTT
>.|.|16|TRBV7-9|TRBJ2-5
CASSHPPLGARETQYF
TGTGCCAGCAGCCATCCCCCCCTAGGGGCGAGAGAGACCCAGTACTTC
>.|few|13|TRBV4-1|TRBJ2-5
CASSLSVPETQYF
TGCGCCAGCAGCCTAAGCGTGCCAGAGACCCAGTACTTC
>.|.|15|TRBV6-1|TRBJ1-6
CASSEVRLYNSPLHF
TGTGCCAGCAGTGAAGTCCGCCTCTATAATTCACCCCTCCACTTT
>.|few|14|TRBV20-1|TRBJ1-1
CSASVGNLNTEAFF
TGCAGTGCTAGCGTTGGAAACTTGAACACTGAAGCTTTCTTT
>TRBD2|few|18|TRBV7-2|TRBJ2-3
CASSLWRGGRKKADTQYF
TGTGCCAGCAGCTTATGGAGGGGCGGGAGGAAGAAGGCAGATACGCAGTATTTT
>.|many|12|TRBV11-2|TRBJ2-1
CASSPGEEGEFF
TGTGCCAGCAGCCCGGGGGAGGAGGGAGAGTTCTTC
>.|few|12|TRBV9|TRBJ2-5
CASSVVQGTQYF
TGTGCCAGCAGCGTAGTCCAGGGGACCCAGTACTTC
>TRBD2|.|16|TRBV5-1|TRBJ2-2
CASRPLGGRTGGELFF
TGCGCCAGCCGACCACTGGGCGGGAGAACAGGCGGGGAGCTGTTTTTT
>.|.|15|TRBV5-6|TRBJ2-1
CASSLRAGWLYEQFF
TGTGCCAGCAGCTTGCGGGCGGGATGGTTATATGAGCAGTTCTTC
>TRBD2|few|21|TRBV11-2|TRBJ2-1
CASSHTPWVTSGGVGYNEQFF
TGTGCCAGCAGCCACACCCCTTGGGTGACTAGCGGGGGGGTGGGGTACAATGAGCAGTTCTTC
>.|.|16|TRBV20-1|TRBJ1-1
CSARDRLLGFGTEAFF
TGCAGTGCTAGAGATCGGTTACTGGGGTTCGGCACTGAAGCTTTCTTT
>.|.|18|TRBV21-1|TRBJ2-2
CASSKGTSGRVNTEELFF
TGTGCCAGCAGCAAGGGGACTAGCGGGAGGGTGAACACCGAGGAGCTGTTTTTT
>.|few|10|TRBV20-1|TRBJ2-1
CSARKGEQFF
TGCAGTGCCCGTAAAGGTGAGCAGTTCTTC
>TRBD1|.|17|TRBV7-9|TRBJ2-5
CASSPQGAEWAQETQYF
TGTGCCAGCAGCCCTCAGGGGGCGGAGTGGGCCCAAGAGACCCAGTACTTC
>TRBD2|few|14|TRBV4-1|TRBJ2-1
CASSNPTSDYEQFF
TGCGCCAGCAGCAACCCTACTAGCGACTATGAGCAGTTCTTC
>TRBD1|once|15|TRBV27|TRBJ1-2
CASSFLPLDRVGYTF
TGTGCCAGCAGTTTTCTCCCCCTGGACAGGGTTGGCTACACCTTC
>.|few|16|TRBV12-3/TRBV12-4|TRBJ1-6
CASSLSQGSYNSPLHF
TGTGCCAGCAGTTTATCACAGGGCTCCTATAATTCACCCCTCCACTTT
>.|few|14|TRBV18|TRBJ2-7
CASSPPDGGYEQYF
TGTGCCAGCTCACCACCGGACGGAGGTTACGAGCAGTACTTC
>.|.|12|TRBV7-2|TRBJ1-5
CASSLGTEPQHF
TGTGCCAGCAGCTTAGGTACGGAGCCCCAGCATTTT
>.|.|15|TRBV15|TRBJ2-7
CATGRVSTGPYEQYF
TGTGCCACCGGCAGAGTTTCAACGGGACCTTACGAGCAGTACTTC
>TRBD2|.|17|TRBV6-1|TRBJ2-5
CASSPGTSASSSETQYF
TGTGCCAGCAGTCCCGGGACTAGCGCTTCATCCTCAGAGACCCAGTACTTC
>TRBD2|.|18|TRBV9|TRBJ2-7
CASSASGLADPFTDEQYF
TGTGCCAGCAGCGCCTCGGGACTAGCGGACCCTTTTACGGACGAGCAGTACTTC
>TRBD2|.|15|TRBV7-2|TRBJ2-5
CASSSDLAGEETQYF
TGTGCCAGCAGCTCGGACCTAGCGGGGGAGGAGACCCAGTACTTC
>.|.|13|TRBV9|TRBJ2-7
CASSVDGRSEQYF
TGTGCCAGCAGCGTAGACGGGCGGAGCGAGCAGTACTTC
>.|.|17|TRBV3-1|TRBJ2-1
CASSRTGLAVPYNEQFF
TGTGCCAGCAGCCGAACGGGGTTAGCAGTTCCTTACAATGAGCAGTTCTTC
>.|.|11|TRBV20-1|TRBJ2-7
CSYQGSYEQYF
TGCAGTTATCAGGGTTCCTACGAGCAGTACTTC
>.|.|14|TRBV7-3|TRBJ2-1
CASSLISGEDEQFF
TGTGCCAGCAGCTTAATATCTGGGGAGGATGAGCAGTTCTTC
>TRBD1|.|14|TRBV4-1|TRBJ2-5
CASSGRDRVREQYF
TGCGCCAGCAGCGGAAGGGACAGGGTTCGAGAGCAGTACTTC
>TRBD1|.|14|TRBV5-5|TRBJ1-5
CASSGGQLTRPQHF
TGTGCCAGCAGCGGGGGACAGCTCACGCGGCCCCAGCATTTT
>TRBD2|many|17|TRBV15|TRBJ2-5
CATSRGPGTSIQETQYF
TGTGCCACCAGCAGAGGCCCCGGGACTAGTATTCAAGAGACCCAGTACTTC
>.|.|14|TRBV28|TRBJ2-5
CASTGEGRLETRYF
TGTGCCAGCACGGGTGAAGGCCGATTAGAGACCCGGTACTTC
>.|.|15|TRBV9|TRBJ2-1
CASRERSRSGNEQFF
TGTGCCAGCAGGGAGCGGTCTAGATCTGGCAATGAGCAGTTCTTC
>.|few|19|TRBV5-1|TRBJ1-6
CASRLSSGGPPVVDSPLHF
TGCGCCAGCAGGCTTTCATCAGGCGGGCCTCCCGTTGTGGATTCACCCCTCCACTTT
>TRBD1|few|16|TRBV13|TRBJ2-7
CASSSPPTGGLHEQYF
TGTGCCAGCAGCTCGCCTCCGACAGGGGGGTTACACGAGCAGTACTTC
>.|many|12|TRBV20-1|TRBJ2-5
CSAWKVAETQYF
TGCAGTGCTTGGAAGGTTGCAGAGACCCAGTACTTC
>.|.|15|TRBV30|TRBJ1-2
CAWRDRQGMHYGYTF
TGTGCCTGGAGGGACCGGCAGGGGATGCACTATGGCTACACCTTC
>.|few|13|TRBV24-1|TRBJ1-2
CATSDSRGGGYTF
TGTGCCACCAGTGATAGTCGGGGGGGTGGCTACACCTTC
>.|.|15|TRBV7-3|TRBJ1-2
CASSLLLGSFYGYTF
TGTGCCAGCAGCTTGCTTCTAGGGTCGTTCTATGGCTACACCTTC
>TRBD1|.|15|TRBV7-2|TRBJ1-5
CASSLGQGLNQPQHF
TGTGCCAGCAGCTTGGGACAGGGGCTCAATCAGCCCCAGCATTTT
>TRBD2|.|16|TRBV7-2|TRBJ2-1
CASSRQTAGTNYEQFF
TGTGCCAGCAGCCGCCAGACAGCGGGAACTAACTATGAGCAGTTCTTC
>TRBD1|.|16|TRBV9|TRBJ1-2
CASSVGLGQGKNGYTF
TGTGCCAGCAGCGTAGGACTAGGACAGGGGAAAAATGGCTACACCTTC
>TRBD2|few|14|TRBV11-2|TRBJ2-7
CASRALAGVYEQYF
TGTGCCAGCAGGGCACTAGCGGGGGTCTACGAGCAGTACTTC
>TRBD2|few|20|TRBV20-1|TRBJ2-5
CSAREGGSIETQSVFQTQYF
TGCAGTGCTAGAGAGGGCGGGAGCATAGAGACCCAGTCTGTTTTCCAGACCCAGTACTTC
>TRBD2|.|15|TRBV3-1|TRBJ2-7
CASSNGLAGGIEQYF
TGTGCCAGCAGCAACGGACTAGCAGGAGGTATCGAGCAGTACTTC
>.|.|14|TRBV6-2/TRBV6-3|TRBJ2-7
CASRSGGGAGEQYF
TGTGCCAGCAGATCCGGTGGAGGGGCGGGCGAGCAGTACTTC
>TRBD2|.|17|TRBV5-6|TRBJ2-1
CASSLSHGTSGRDEQFF
TGTGCCAGCAGCTTGAGTCATGGGACTAGCGGGAGGGACGAGCAGTTCTTC
>.|.|12|TRBV6-4|TRBJ2-3
CASKDQLGTQYF
TGTGCCAGCAAAGACCAGCTGGGTACGCAGTATTTT
>TRBD2|few|16|TRBV30|TRBJ2-3
CAWRMPSGLGADTQYF
TGTGCCTGGAGAATGCCTTCAGGACTAGGGGCAGATACGCAGTATTTT
>TRBD2|.|15|TRBV9|TRBJ2-7
CASSPSGRGIYEQYF
TGTGCCAGCAGCCCGAGCGGGAGGGGGATCTACGAGCAGTACTTC
>.|.|13|TRBV7-2|TRBJ2-2
CASSYRRSGELFF
TGTGCCAGCAGCTATAGGCGCTCCGGGGAGCTGTTTTTT
>.|few|11|TRBV30|TRBJ1-2
CAWTGSYGYTF
TGTGCCTGGACAGGGTCCTATGGCTACACCTTC